This T cell receptor (beta chain) was recovered during a study of cytomegalovirus exposure and HLA in healthy donors (dated by TCRdb to about 2017). Notes on the research overall: In an earlier analysis of some 610 of the donors, less than 350 Gb of sequence data and approximately 100 million unique TCR beta sequences from roughly 190 million T cells were reported. The genetic ancestry cluster associated with self-reported Caucasian donors included around four fifths of the roughly 410 genotyped donors. To predict cytomegalovirus infection status, the study brought together high-throughput TCR immunosequencing, statistical association of individual TCRs with disease status, and machine learning. Typing coverage differed by locus: A, B, C, DRB1 and DQB1 were typed in roughly 620-630 donors, DQA1 in 500 to 550, DPA1 in some 600, and DPB1 in 450 to 480. An earlier analysis of around 640 of the donors used high-throughput TCR beta sequencing to judge whether each TCR beta V gene segment behaved as functional or pseudogenic. In addition to the first cohort of approximately 670 subjects, a separate validation cohort of approximately 110 different subjects was used. Every discovery cohort repertoire had been produced on one sequencing platform. HLA typing included class I and class II loci at four-digit resolution. An early release that covered 500 to 800 HLA-typed donors contained approximately 300 gigabases of sequencing data and 80 million or so unique TCR sequences. The study was designed to test whether signatures of past pathogen exposure could be identified by cataloging public T cell receptors. A later analysis re-analyzed previously published TCR beta repertoires from approximately 700 donors and added high-resolution HLA genotyping to study TCR occurrence patterns. Using immunosequencing, the study profiled T cell repertoires from fewer than 850 subjects and related those repertoires to cytomegalovirus serostatus. In the later analysis, no new phenotypic data were used to find candidate immune exposures; instead, reliance was placed on TCR beta sequences and their occurrence across donors. Five DR-DQ haplotypes were handled as single units for association and clustering because linkage in the cohort was strong. Genome-wide SNP genotypes for about 65% of the 666 donors were used in a later genetic analysis, which treated that subset as a discovery cohort. On average, roughly 250,000 unique TCR beta nucleotide sequences were sequenced per donor among some 430 genotyped donors of the cohort, with about 19% of those sequences being non-productive. Alongside the repertoire data, information on donor age, sex, ethnicity and CMV serostatus was compiled. The investigation overall reported the following: In a later analysis, 15,000 to 20,000 TCR beta sequences were associated with specific HLA alleles at a false discovery rate of 0.05. When HLA alleles, especially DR and DQ, strongly co-occurred, TCR associations were difficult to assign to individual alleles. This cohort had only TCR beta chains sequenced, and the lack of alpha or paired-chain data limited which features could be detected. According to the authors, the approach could potentially be generalized to other disease states and immunological phenotypes. The classifier was reported to diagnose cytomegalovirus status with high specificity and sensitivity in both the original and validation cohorts. A later analysis reported that several top co-occurrence clusters appeared linked to parvovirus B19, influenza, CMV and Epstein-Barr virus. Because counts were too low, seventeen rarely observed V segments, including chromosome 9 orphons, were left out of the earlier analysis of roughly 600 of the donors. A further reported finding was that TCR beta sequences accurately predicted the HLA-A and HLA-B alleles for most subjects in the first cohort. In a later genetic analysis, a missense DCLRE1C variant was associated with V-gene and J-gene trimming of TCR beta chains, and the association was replicated in an independent cohort. Because HLA typing was missing for some donors at each locus, association tests included only the typed subset. In a later analysis, the rate of TCR association differed among HLA loci, with DRB1 alleles having the most associated TCRs and HLA-C alleles having the fewest. Correlated functional status among segregating V segments might be attributable to linkage disequilibrium, but an unknown experimental factor could not be ruled out. In a later analysis, most CMV-associated TCR beta chains were found to appear HLA-restricted, with HLA associations seemingly driven largely by CMV exposure. Across donors, most TCR sequences were observed very rarely, whereas some public TCRs were present in many individuals. The sequencing pipeline was judged likely to have produced a cluster of highly shared sequence variants as a technical artifact. In a later analysis, HLA-associated TCR beta chains were found to be more clonally expanded and to have lower generation probabilities than equally common non-associated chains. Some IMGT-functional V segments, including TRBV6-2 and TRBV6-3, could not be distinguished by the 87-base-pair reads and were therefore excluded. Compared with the roughly 600-donor mean, donors in an Asian-associated ancestry cluster had fewer N-insertions in productive TCRs, according to a later genetic analysis. In an earlier analysis of fewer than 750 of the donors, most TCR beta V segments were observed in productive rearrangements about 87% or about 30% of the time, broadly matching IMGT annotations. Three of the identified cytomegalovirus-associated TCR beta chains were confirmed in vitro to be specific for cytomegalovirus antigens. The presence/absence analyses assumed that sequencing depth was roughly uniform across donors, and that assumption may not be true. For the cohort, immune exposure information was limited to CMV serostatus. The study gave a list of over 150 TCR beta chains associated with cytomegalovirus.

The library was obtained by the immunoSEQ multiplex PCR assay. The multiplex PCR relied on a mix of 60 forward primers for TCR Vbeta segments and 13 reverse primers for TCR Jbeta segments. The CDR3 region of rearranged TCR beta genes was amplified from genomic DNA by a multiplex PCR assay. The amplified TCR beta libraries were sequenced on the Illumina HiSeq System as 87-base-pair reads. In the paper's pipeline: A later analysis counted tens of millions of unique TCR beta chains across the 640 or so repertoires, and some 11 million of these chains were shared by at least two donors. Raw reads were error-corrected and collapsed into unique sequences with a nearest-neighbor algorithm that merged closely related sequences to remove PCR and sequencing errors. Alignment of CDR3 sequences to IMGT reference sequences was used to assign V, D and J gene segments. For a sequence to be retained, a match of at least six nucleotides was required to both a V gene segment and a J gene segment. A rearrangement counted as productive if the CDR3 had no stop codons and remained in frame with V and J, and every other rearrangement counted as non-productive. CDR3 was defined according to IMGT convention as the region running from the second conserved V-encoded cysteine to the conserved J-encoded phenylalanine. Sequences without an unambiguous match to a single V gene segment were excluded from the earlier analysis of approximately 600 of the donors. In an earlier analysis of approximately 610 of the donors, V segments were called functional above 56.7% productive rearrangements and were called segregating when the between-donor standard deviation exceeded 5%. A statistical classification framework was developed to diagnose cytomegalovirus status using the catalog of TCR beta chain sequences. In a later analysis, V and J genes were assigned by comparing TCR nucleotide sequences against IMGT/GENE-DB human TR gene sequences. Using the TCRdist pipeline, a later analysis assigned CDR3 sequences along with most-parsimonious VDJ recombination scenarios. In a later analysis, every TCR beta chain was defined by the combination of its CDR3 amino acid sequence and its V-gene family, and reads without a unique V-gene family were dropped. A later analysis removed 550 to 700 highly shared, low-generation-probability nucleotide sequences to deal with suspected cross-contamination and a sequencing artifact. A later analysis calculated a clonal expansion index for each public chain from normalized within-repertoire ranks of inferred template counts. Generation probabilities in a later analysis came from a VDJ recombination model fitted to out-of-frame rearrangements, and those results were checked against IGoR. Hypergeometric tests were used in a later analysis to score TCR-TCR, TCR-HLA and TCR-CMV co-occurrence, with a repertoire-size bias correction applied to the TCR pairs. False discovery rates were estimated in a later analysis by permuting HLA or CMV assignments 20 times. In a later analysis, co-occurring TCRs were grouped with DBSCAN, and TCRdist sequence similarity was added when clustering was performed within HLA-allele-positive subsets. Repertoires with fewer than 30,000 or more than 120,000 public chains were left out of co-occurrence clustering, as were about 5 repertoires with anomalous nucleotide sharing. In its TCRdb copy, this immuneACCESS table keeps in-frame sequences only and misses some clones. Where compared with another copy, unresolved V genes explain less than half of these, and the others have no known cause. V, J and clone size are those of that table, while D and trimming were read from the DNA. For this sample the table gives around 76,000 clones, of which approximately 70% were detected only once. The ten largest clones represent around a tenth of the sample.

In total, about 650 healthy bone marrow donors made up the cohort. All cohort members were sampled while nominally healthy, although unrecorded immune exposures were likely present. The donor tested CMV seropositive, placing the donor among the 290 or so seropositive members of the cohort. Every donor gave a peripheral blood sample, and the peripheral blood mononuclear cells from that sample were used for TCR beta sequencing. Genomic DNA extraction from the blood cell samples was performed with the Qiagen DNeasy Blood Extraction Kit. This clone has just a few counts. It lacks a known antigen. Base qualities were left out, and no much larger clone turns up one base away. The CDR3 holds 14 amino acids from the cysteine to the phenylalanine. Only CDR3 DNA remains: 42 bases, in frame from the first base. As encoded in the germline V gene (reference sequence), CDR1 is GTSNPN while CDR2 is SVGIG. Trimming at the junction amounts to 2 bases on V and 0 bases on J, and the germline ends lie 10 bases apart.

The sequence came from a woman aged 50 to 65 in good health and CMV-seropositive. The rearrangement joined TRBV30 to TRBJ1-1; perhaps TRBD1 is the D gene, with 6 bases matching. The source material was PBMCs. The CDR3 protein is CAWSHRVLNTEAFF. The nucleotide sequence is given as TGTGCCTGGAGTCACAGGGTCCTGAACACTGAAGCTTTCTTT.